These T cell receptor beta chains were read from a single sample in a study of blood T cell repertoires in COVID-19. TCRdb keeps only in-frame clones here, not all; method: immunoSEQ multiplex PCR. Here the sample spans 250,000 to 350,000 clones, 89% being singletons. What was sequenced was peripheral blood. These receptors all stem from a woman aged 40-49 years who had recovered from COVID-19. CDR3s include the opening cysteine and the closing phenylalanine or tryptophan. Fields, in order: J gene, clone size, V gene, D gene, CDR3 protein, CDR3 DNA. The D gene is left open where the match is weak. Size tells how often a clone was seen (once, few, many) or the class of an expanded clone, and some rows leave it out.

j_call: TRBJ2-3; clone_size: once; v_call: TRBV27; d_call: TRBD2; cdr3_aa: CASSLRTSFTDTQYF; cdr3_nt: TGTGCCAGCAGTCTGCGGACTAGCTTCACAGATACGCAGTATTTT
j_call: TRBJ2-2; clone_size: .; v_call: TRBV5-1; d_call: .; cdr3_aa: CASPPLGRNTGELFF; cdr3_nt: TGCGCCAGCCCGCCGCTGGGGAGGAACACCGGGGAGCTGTTTTTT
j_call: TRBJ2-3; clone_size: .; v_call: TRBV5-1; d_call: TRBD2; cdr3_aa: CASSLGTSGRAADTQYF; cdr3_nt: TGCGCCAGCAGCTTGGGGACTAGCGGGAGGGCAGCAGATACGCAGTATTTT
j_call: TRBJ2-7; clone_size: .; v_call: TRBV29-1; d_call: .; cdr3_aa: CSVVWGQPYEQYF; cdr3_nt: TGCAGCGTTGTTTGGGGGCAGCCCTACGAGCAGTACTTC
j_call: TRBJ1-1; clone_size: .; v_call: TRBV4-1; d_call: .; cdr3_aa: CASSPRSSARGRDTEAFF; cdr3_nt: TGCGCCAGCAGCCCAAGAAGCAGTGCCCGGGGGAGGGACACTGAAGCTTTCTTT
j_call: TRBJ2-2; clone_size: .; v_call: TRBV10-3; d_call: TRBD1; cdr3_aa: CAIKQGRTGELFF; cdr3_nt: TGTGCCATCAAACAGGGGCGCACCGGGGAGCTGTTTTTT
j_call: TRBJ2-3; clone_size: .; v_call: TRBV28; d_call: TRBD2; cdr3_aa: CASSPGLAGPTDTQYF; cdr3_nt: TGTGCCAGCAGTCCCGGACTAGCGGGCCCCACAGATACGCAGTATTTT
j_call: TRBJ2-5; clone_size: .; v_call: TRBV27; d_call: TRBD1; cdr3_aa: CASSRWDREETQYF; cdr3_nt: TGTGCCAGCAGTCGATGGGACAGGGAAGAGACCCAGTACTTC
j_call: TRBJ2-2; clone_size: few; v_call: TRBV24-1; d_call: .; cdr3_aa: CATSDLQFFLGGRELFF; cdr3_nt: TGTGCCACCAGTGATTTGCAATTTTTTCTGGGTGGGCGGGAGCTGTTTTTT
j_call: TRBJ2-1; clone_size: .; v_call: TRBV7-8; d_call: TRBD2; cdr3_aa: CASSLMGGSSDEQFF; cdr3_nt: TGTGCCAGCAGCTTAATGGGCGGGAGTAGTGATGAGCAGTTCTTC
j_call: TRBJ1-2; clone_size: .; v_call: TRBV30; d_call: .; cdr3_aa: CAWTVGGYGYTF; cdr3_nt: TGTGCCTGGACAGTGGGGGGCTATGGCTACACCTTC
j_call: TRBJ1-6; clone_size: .; v_call: TRBV28; d_call: .; cdr3_aa: CASGRHVDFSPLHF; cdr3_nt: TGTGCCAGCGGTAGACACGTAGATTTTTCACCCCTCCACTTT
j_call: TRBJ1-6; clone_size: once; v_call: TRBV2; d_call: TRBD1; cdr3_aa: CASSVDRVGSPLHF; cdr3_nt: TGTGCCAGCAGTGTAGACAGGGTTGGTTCACCCCTCCACTTT
j_call: TRBJ1-2; clone_size: .; v_call: TRBV24-1; d_call: TRBD1; cdr3_aa: CATIQGQAGYGYTF; cdr3_nt: TGTGCCACTATTCAGGGACAGGCTGGCTATGGCTACACCTTC
j_call: TRBJ2-7; clone_size: once; v_call: TRBV18; d_call: .; cdr3_aa: CASSPPGTRDYEQYF; cdr3_nt: TGTGCCAGCTCACCACCGGGGACACGGGACTACGAGCAGTACTTC
j_call: TRBJ1-3; clone_size: .; v_call: TRBV30; d_call: .; cdr3_aa: CAWSAQFSSGNTIYF; cdr3_nt: TGTGCCTGGAGTGCCCAGTTCAGCTCTGGAAACACCATATATTTT
j_call: TRBJ1-3; clone_size: .; v_call: TRBV6-1; d_call: .; cdr3_aa: CASSDGAGFENTIYF; cdr3_nt: TGTGCCAGCAGTGATGGGGCAGGGTTTGAAAACACCATATATTTT
j_call: TRBJ2-7; clone_size: .; v_call: TRBV6-5; d_call: .; cdr3_aa: CASSYSGKGRYEQYF; cdr3_nt: TGTGCCAGCAGTTACTCGGGGAAGGGGCGGTACGAGCAGTACTTC
j_call: TRBJ2-3; clone_size: .; v_call: TRBV28; d_call: .; cdr3_aa: CASSYPRADSTDTQYF; cdr3_nt: TGTGCCAGCAGTTACCCCCGCGCGGATAGCACAGATACGCAGTATTTT
j_call: TRBJ2-1; clone_size: .; v_call: TRBV4-1; d_call: .; cdr3_aa: CASSQTGFQFF; cdr3_nt: TGCGCCAGCAGCCAAACAGGGTTTCAGTTCTTC
j_call: TRBJ2-1; clone_size: .; v_call: TRBV7-2; d_call: .; cdr3_aa: CASSFSSAGEQFF; cdr3_nt: TGTGCCAGCAGCTTTTCTAGCGCTGGTGAGCAGTTCTTC
j_call: TRBJ2-1; clone_size: .; v_call: TRBV7-9; d_call: TRBD2; cdr3_aa: CASSGTSGRSNEQFF; cdr3_nt: TGTGCCAGCAGCGGGACTAGCGGGAGATCCAATGAGCAGTTCTTC
j_call: TRBJ2-5; clone_size: .; v_call: TRBV30; d_call: .; cdr3_aa: CAWRETGVLQETQYF; cdr3_nt: TGTGCCTGGAGGGAGACAGGAGTACTCCAAGAGACCCAGTACTTC
j_call: TRBJ2-5; clone_size: once; v_call: TRBV7-9; d_call: .; cdr3_aa: CASSSLATQYF; cdr3_nt: TGTGCCAGCAGCTCACTAGCGACCCAGTACTTC
j_call: TRBJ1-2; clone_size: .; v_call: TRBV3-1/TRBV3-2; d_call: .; cdr3_aa: CASSPRQAGGYTF; cdr3_nt: TGTGCCAGCAGCCCACGACAGGCAGGAGGCTACACCTTC
j_call: TRBJ2-7; clone_size: .; v_call: TRBV7-3; d_call: .; cdr3_aa: CASSPRQGGEQYF; cdr3_nt: TGTGCCAGCAGCCCCAGGCAGGGTGGGGAGCAGTACTTC
j_call: TRBJ2-7; clone_size: .; v_call: TRBV21-1; d_call: .; cdr3_aa: CASSKGNLGHYEQYF; cdr3_nt: TGTGCCAGCAGCAAGGGGAACTTGGGGCACTACGAGCAGTACTTC
j_call: TRBJ1-1; clone_size: .; v_call: TRBV5-1; d_call: TRBD1; cdr3_aa: CASTQGPNTEAFF; cdr3_nt: TGCGCCAGCACACAGGGGCCGAACACTGAAGCTTTCTTT
j_call: TRBJ2-1; clone_size: once; v_call: TRBV7-3; d_call: TRBD2; cdr3_aa: CASSSQLGLAGDSYNEQFF; cdr3_nt: TGTGCCAGCAGCTCACAACTAGGACTAGCGGGGGACTCCTACAATGAGCAGTTCTTC
j_call: TRBJ2-5; clone_size: .; v_call: TRBV6-2/TRBV6-3; d_call: .; cdr3_aa: CASSYGRRETQYF; cdr3_nt: TGTGCCAGCAGTTACGGAAGGAGGGAGACCCAGTACTTC
j_call: TRBJ2-3; clone_size: .; v_call: TRBV2; d_call: .; cdr3_aa: CASRPDGADTQYF; cdr3_nt: TGTGCCAGCAGGCCCGATGGAGCAGATACGCAGTATTTT
j_call: TRBJ2-7; clone_size: .; v_call: TRBV18; d_call: TRBD2; cdr3_aa: CASSRTSGNQGEQYF; cdr3_nt: TGTGCCAGCTCCCGGACTAGCGGGAATCAGGGCGAGCAGTACTTC
j_call: TRBJ2-1; clone_size: .; v_call: TRBV4-1; d_call: TRBD1; cdr3_aa: CASSQDFSGQGDNEQFF; cdr3_nt: TGCGCCAGCAGCCAAGATTTCTCCGGACAGGGAGACAATGAGCAGTTCTTC